The 5 T cell receptor beta chains reported below all come from one sample, sequenced in a study of blood T cell repertoires in COVID-19. Measured with immunoSEQ multiplex PCR; TCRdb has only the in-frame clones, and not every one. Among about 270,000 clones, approximately 92% were seen once, and the ten largest hold 2.4%. The specimen was PBMCs or T cells enriched from blood (not recorded which). These receptors all come from a young woman who had recovered from COVID-19.

This clone was detected only once. The rearrangement uses TRBV6-5 and TRBJ1-2; 7 bases fit TRBD1. With 6 bases clipped from V and 6 bases from J, the junction kept 4 bases outside the gene matches. Per germline, CDR1 MNHEY and CDR2 SVGAGI. The CDR3 length is 12 residues. The DNA of the CDR3 is TGTGCCAGCAGCCGGGACAGCAATGGCTACACCTTC. Amino acid sequence: CASSRDSNGYTF.

V usage is TRBV15 and J usage is TRBJ2-2, with a weak D call TRBD1 (6 bases). Germline V lookup: CDR1 LNHNV, CDR2 YYDKDF (reference sequence). The CDR3 covers 18 residues. The germline V and J ends were trimmed by 1 base and 2 bases, with 17 bases remaining between them. The CDR3 protein is CATSRVGVRGHNTGELFF. CDR3 nucleotides: TGTGCCACCAGCAGAGTAGGGGTCCGGGGACACAACACCGGGGAGCTGTTTTTT. Full variable domain (missing parts from reference TRBV15 and TRBJ2-2): DAMVIQNPRYQVTQFGKPVTLSCSQTLNHNVMYWYQQKSSQAPKLLFHYYDKDFNNEADTPDNFQSRRPNTSFCFLDIRSPGLGDTAMYLCATSRVGVRGHNTGELFFGEGSRLTVL.

This clone was counted once. The chain links TRBV4-2 to TRBJ1-2, with TRBD1 matching over 7 bases. The germline gives CDR1 LGHNA, CDR2 YNFKEQ. Germline trimming cut 0 bases from V and 5 bases from J; bases unmatched to any gene: 12. This CDR3 is 17 amino acids long. The CDR3 DNA is TGTGCCAGCAGCCAAGATCGGGACAGAACAGGCGGGTATGGCTACACCTTC. Its protein product is CASSQDRDRTGGYGYTF.

This clone was found many times. The genes are TRBV5-1 and TRBJ1-1; 7 bases agree with TRBD1. The CDR3 is 15 amino acids. Trimming removed 1 base from V and 3 bases from J; junction bases left unmatched: 6. The germline gives CDR1 SGHRS, CDR2 YFSETQ. The CDR3 sequence is CASSLMAGTDTEAFF. CDR3 bases: TGCGCCAGCAGCTTGATGGCCGGGACAGACACTGAAGCTTTCTTT.

This clone has a single count. An end of the junction does not agree with germline; a read error may underlie this. The V and J genes are TRBV19 and TRBJ1-4; 9 positions agree with TRBD1. The CDR3 covers 13 residues. Germline V gives CDR1 LNHDA, CDR2 SQIVND (reference sequence). In nucleotides, the CDR3 is TGTGCCAGTAGCATTGACAGGGGGGTGAAAATGCTTTTT. Translation: CASSIDRGVKMLF.